This TCR beta chain is drawn from a study of blood T cell repertoires in COVID-19. In Cohort 3, a recovered donor had either two negative PCRs, clearance, or symptom resolution. Germline CDR1 is MNHEY and CDR2 is SVGEGT. V gave up 5 bases and J gave up 1 base, with 11 bases separating them. The CDR3 totals 14 residues. Only in-frame clones appear in the TCRdb table, and some are missing; sequencing was by immunoSEQ multiplex PCR. The sample records 150,000 to 200,000 clones, about nine tenths being singletons. The V and J genes are TRBV6-2 or TRBV6-3 and TRBJ2-5; TRBD2 is a possible D gene (6 bases). The sequenced sample was PBMCs or T cells enriched from blood (not recorded which). The sequence was collected from a woman aged 18-29 years who had recovered from COVID-19. The CDR3 DNA is TGTGCCAGCAGTATCGGGGGACTCCAAGAGACCCAGTACTTC. Translated: CASSIGGLQETQYF.